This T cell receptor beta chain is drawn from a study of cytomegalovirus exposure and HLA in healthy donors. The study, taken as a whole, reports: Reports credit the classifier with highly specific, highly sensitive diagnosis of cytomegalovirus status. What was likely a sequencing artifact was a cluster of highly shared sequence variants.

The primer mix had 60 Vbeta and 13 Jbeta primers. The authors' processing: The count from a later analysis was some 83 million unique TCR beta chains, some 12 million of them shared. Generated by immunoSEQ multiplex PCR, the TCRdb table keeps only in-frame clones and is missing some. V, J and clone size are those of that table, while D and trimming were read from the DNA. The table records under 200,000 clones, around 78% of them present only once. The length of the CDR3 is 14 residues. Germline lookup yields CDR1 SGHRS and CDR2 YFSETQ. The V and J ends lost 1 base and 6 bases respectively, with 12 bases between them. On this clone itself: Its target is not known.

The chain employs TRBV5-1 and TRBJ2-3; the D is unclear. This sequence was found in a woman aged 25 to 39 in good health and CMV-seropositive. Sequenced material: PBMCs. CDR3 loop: CASSLWSVGDTQYF. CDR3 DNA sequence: TGCGCCAGCAGCTTGTGGTCAGTTGGCGATACGCAGTATTTT.